This passage covers 26 T cell receptor beta chains from one sample sequenced in a study of control samples from healthy donors and cancer patients. Using immunoSEQ multiplex PCR, the repertoire was profiled, and TCRdb retains in-frame clones only, with some absent. The data show 110,000 to 150,000 clones, roughly 94% seen once. The specimen was PBMCs. All receptors come from a man aged 55 to 69 with colorectal cancer.

V is TRBV15 and J is TRBJ1-5, with TRBD1 as a possible D gene (5 bases). V was shortened by 5 bases and J by 0 bases, with 11 bases between the two germline ends. The CDR3 runs to 15 residues. Looked up from germline, CDR1 is LNHNV and CDR2 is YYDKDF (reference sequence). The CDR3 loop is CATSPWGNSNQPQHF. Written as DNA, the CDR3 is TGTGCCACCAGCCCTTGGGGGAATAGCAATCAGCCCCAGCATTTT.

This sequence joins TRBV4-3 and TRBJ2-3; D not resolved. The CDR3 length is 12 residues. Trimming removed 0 bases at V and 6 bases at J, with 4 bases between. Looked up from germline, CDR1 is LGHNA and CDR2 is YSLEER. The CDR3 sequence is CASSQDWDTQYF. DNA of the CDR3: TGCGCCAGCAGCCAAGATTGGGATACGCAGTATTTT.

This sequence joins TRBV5-1 and TRBJ2-7, with D possibly matching TRBD1 (5 bases). The length of the CDR3 is 15 residues. Germline V gene sequence: CDR1 SGHRS, CDR2 YFSETQ. Deletions cut 3 bases from V and 5 bases from J, with 18 bases between. DNA of the CDR3: TGCGCCAGCAGCTCGGCGCGACAGAATTTGCACGAGCAGTACTTC. Residues: CASSSARQNLHEQYF.

The V call is TRBV6-5, the J call TRBJ1-1; D perhaps matches TRBD1 (6 bases). The CDR3 sequence is 13 residues long. Germline CDR1 reads MNHEY; CDR2 reads SVGAGI. V lost 5 bases to trimming and J lost 10 bases, with 17 bases between them. In nucleotides, the CDR3 is TGTGCCAGCAGTCCCGACAGGAGCGGAGCAGCTTTCTTT. Amino acids: CASSPDRSGAAFF.

The rearrangement links TRBV2 to TRBJ1-5, with a weak D call TRBD1 (5 bases). The CDR3 loop spans 17 amino acids. Trimming took 6 bases from V and 0 from J, leaving 18 bases between them. Germline loops: CDR1 SNHLY, CDR2 FYNNEI. CDR3 in DNA: TGTGCCAGCAGAGCAGCTTCCGGGACGGATAGCAATCAGCCCCAGCATTTT. This codes for CASRAASGTDSNQPQHF. Supplemented by reference TRBV2 and TRBJ1-5, the full variable domain reads EPEVTQTPSHQVTQMGQEVILRCVPISNHLYFYWYRQILGQKVEFLVSFYNNEISEKSEIFDDQFSVERPDGSNFTLKIRSTKLEDSAMYFCASRAASGTDSNQPQHFGDGTRLSIL.

V is TRBV7-9 and J is TRBJ2-5; 7 bases map to TRBD2. The CDR3 is 15 residues long. V was pared by 1 base and J by 5 bases, with 7 bases of the junction left unmatched. Per germline, CDR1 SEHNR and CDR2 FQNEAQ (reference sequence). The CDR3 reads CASSLGDYPGETQYF. The CDR3 nucleotides read TGTGCCAGCAGCTTAGGGGACTACCCCGGGGAGACCCAGTACTTC.

This clone was observed a single time. The chain has TRBV10-3 and TRBJ1-2, with no clear D. V shed 4 bases and J shed 3 bases, with 12 bases lying between them. The germline V gene has CDR1 ENHRY and CDR2 SYGVKD. The CDR3 runs 14 residues. The CDR3 region is CAISGSLGDYGYTF. In DNA form, the CDR3 reads TGTGCCATCAGTGGAAGCCTGGGAGACTATGGCTACACCTTC.

The rearrangement joins TRBV5-1 to TRBJ2-3; perhaps TRBD2 as D (5 bases). The ends were cut back, 1 base at V and 0 bases at J, with 9 bases in the middle. Per germline, CDR1 SGHRS and CDR2 YFSETQ. This CDR3 has 15 residues. CDR3 region: CASSLWGASTDTQYF. Here the CDR3 DNA reads TGCGCCAGCAGCTTGTGGGGAGCTAGCACAGATACGCAGTATTTT.

This chain joins TRBV19 and TRBJ2-7, with D tentatively TRBD1 (6 bases). Trimming shortened V by 5 bases and J by 2 bases, and 13 bases separated the two germline ends. Germline CDR1 reads LNHDA; CDR2 reads SQIVND (reference sequence). This CDR3 contains 14 residues. CDR3 DNA: TGTGCCAGTAGTCCAGGGGACATCCCCTACGAGCAGTACTTC. It codes for CASSPGDIPYEQYF.

The V and J genes are TRBV5-1 and TRBJ1-3; TRBD1 agrees at 7 bases. Trimming removed 5 bases from V and 6 bases from J; junction bases left unmatched: 11. In germline, CDR1 is SGHRS, CDR2 YFSETQ. The CDR3 has 15 residues. The chain's CDR3 is CASRRGPDLENTIYF. The CDR3 nucleotides are TGCGCCAGCAGAAGGGGGCCCGACCTGGAAAACACCATATATTTT.

The rearrangement links TRBV7-9 to TRBJ1-1, with D tentatively TRBD1 (6 bases). The CDR3 extends over 15 amino acids. CDR1 is SEHNR, CDR2 FQNEAQ, per germline (reference sequence). With 4 bases removed from V and 1 base from J, the gap between germline ends came to 13 bases. This CDR3 reads CASSSDRDKNTEAFF. The CDR3 region has the DNA TGTGCCAGCAGCTCAGACCGGGACAAGAACACTGAAGCTTTCTTT.

This rearrangement joins TRBV7-8 to TRBJ1-2; 9 positions agree with TRBD1. The V gene's germline CDR1 is SGHVS and CDR2 FQNEAQ. V trimming: 3 bases; J trimming: 2 bases; junction bases outside the gene matches: 1. The CDR3 has 14 residues. The CDR3 nucleotides are TGTGCCAGCAGCTTCGGACAGGGGAACTATGGCTACACCTTC. Translating it yields CASSFGQGNYGYTF.

The genes are TRBV5-1 and TRBJ2-3; 11 positions agree with TRBD1. The CDR3 extends over 17 amino acids. Trimming took 4 bases from V and 5 from J; bases not matched to a gene: 12. Germline V gene sequence: CDR1 SGHRS, CDR2 YFSETQ. This CDR3 reads CASSLTPDRGQGDTQYF. For the CDR3, the DNA is TGCGCCAGCAGCCTAACGCCGGACAGGGGGCAAGGAGATACGCAGTATTTT.

This chain uses TRBV3-1 (or the pseudogene TRBV3-2) with TRBJ2-1; 10 bases line up with TRBD1. Trimming took 3 bases from V and 4 from J; bases not matched to a gene: 6. The CDR3 is 16 amino acids. CDR1 and CDR2 from the germline V gene are LGHDT and YNNKEL (reference sequence). CDR3 loop: CASSHEDRGLYNEQFF. In DNA, the CDR3 is TGTGCCAGCAGCCATGAAGACAGGGGGCTTTACAATGAGCAGTTCTTC.

The V and J genes are TRBV12-3 or TRBV12-4 and TRBJ2-3; D is uncertain. Trimming cost V 6 bases and J 2 bases, with 6 bases left between them. The length of the CDR3 is 12 residues. In nucleotides, the CDR3 is TGTGCCAGCAGCCCAAACACAGATACGCAGTATTTT. Translated, it gives CASSPNTDTQYF.

The CDR3: CASSFTGDQNQPQHF. The CDR3 DNA is TGTGCCAGCAGTTTCACAGGGGACCAGAATCAGCCCCAGCATTTT. V is TRBV27 and J is TRBJ1-5; TRBD1 aligns across 7 bases. CDR3 length: 15 residues. V dropped 3 bases and J dropped 4; count of bases not matched to a gene: 6. The germline CDR1 and CDR2 sequences are MNHEY and SMNVEV (reference sequence).

This clone has only one observation. The chain employs TRBV28 and TRBJ1-6, with a tentative D call TRBD1 (5 bases). V was shortened by 4 bases and J by 6 bases, with 7 bases between the two germline ends. This CDR3 is 13 amino acids long. CDR1 is MDHEN and CDR2 is SYDVKM in the germline V gene. The CDR3 bases are TGTGCCAGCAGTTCGGGGCTTAATTCACCCCTCCACTTT. This sequence encodes CASSSGLNSPLHF. Full variable domain (rest looked up from reference TRBV28 and TRBJ1-6): DVKVTQSSRYLVKRTGEKVFLECVQDMDHENMFWYRQDPGLGLRLIYFSYDVKMKEKGDIPEGYSVSREKKERFSLILESASTNQTSMYLCASSSGLNSPLHFGNGTRLTVT.

This sequence joins TRBV7-9 and TRBJ2-7; 9 bases are shared with TRBD1. This CDR3 is 15 amino acids long. V trimming: 3 bases; J trimming: 1 base; junction bases outside the gene matches: 4. CDR1 and CDR2 from the germline V gene are SEHNR and FQNEAQ (reference sequence). DNA for the CDR3: TGTGCCAGCAGCTTGGGACAGGGAGGATCCTACGAGCAGTACTTC. Its protein product is CASSLGQGGSYEQYF. Combining the CDR3 with reference TRBV7-9 and TRBJ2-7 gives the whole variable domain DTGVSQNPRHKITKRGQNVTFRCDPISEHNRLYWYRQTLGQGPEFLTYFQNEAQLEKSRLLSDRFSAERPKGSFSTLEIQRTEQGDSAMYLCASSLGQGGSYEQYFGPGTRLTVT.

The rearrangement joins TRBV11-2 to TRBJ2-5, with D unresolved. This CDR3 is 12 amino acids long. Per the germline V gene, CDR1 is SGHAT and CDR2 is FQNNGV. The ends were cut back, 1 base at V and 4 bases at J, with 4 bases in the middle. The CDR3 bases are TGTGCCAGCAGCTTAGTTGTAGAGACCCAGTACTTC. Protein sequence: CASSLVVETQYF.

V and J are TRBV7-2 and TRBJ1-4; 10 nucleotides align to TRBD1. The CDR3 has 16 residues. The junction had 3 bases not matched to a gene; V was cut back by 5 bases and J by 0 bases. Germline V gene sequence: CDR1 SGHTA, CDR2 FQGNSA. CDR3 in DNA: TGTGCCAGCAGCCTGACAGGGGGCGCAACTAATGAAAAACTGTTTTTT. This codes for CASSLTGGATNEKLFF. Using reference TRBV7-2 and TRBJ1-4 for the parts outside the CDR3, the full variable domain is GAGVSQSPSNKVTEKGKDVELRCDPISGHTALYWYRQSLGQGLEFLIYFQGNSAPDKSGLPSDRFSAERTGGSVSTLTIQRTQQEDSAVYLCASSLTGGATNEKLFFGSGTQLSVL.

The chain has TRBV9 and TRBJ1-5, with 7 positions matching TRBD1. The CDR3 has 13 amino acids. Germline V gives CDR1 SGDLS, CDR2 YYNGEE. Losses at the gene ends were 0 bases for V and 7 bases for J; bases not matched to a gene: 1. CDR3 sequence (DNA): TGTGCCAGCAGCGTAGACAGGGGCCAGCCCCAGCATTTT. Amino acids: CASSVDRGQPQHF.

This sequence joins TRBV4-2 and TRBJ1-1, with a tentative D call TRBD1 (5 bases). The CDR3 has 17 amino acids. CDR1 is LGHNA and CDR2 is YNFKEQ in the germline V gene. V was cut by 0 bases and J by 0 bases, with 14 bases left in between. The CDR3 reads CASSQDWGRAMNTEAFF. The CDR3 DNA reads TGTGCCAGCAGCCAAGATTGGGGCAGGGCCATGAACACTGAAGCTTTCTTT.

The chain couples TRBV19 to TRBJ2-1; 9 bases are shared with TRBD1. The CDR3 runs 15 residues. Germline V gene sequence: CDR1 LNHDA, CDR2 SQIVND (reference sequence). V lost 5 bases, J lost 7 bases, and 9 bases stayed unmatched. CDR3 sequence (DNA): TGTGCCAGTAGTCCCCCCGGGACAGGGTATAATGAGCAGTTCTTC. It yields the protein CASSPPGTGYNEQFF.

This chain uses TRBV9 with TRBJ1-4; TRBD1 matches at 7 bases. Germline trimming cut 3 bases from V and 9 bases from J; bases unmatched to any gene: 8. The CDR3 spans 14 residues. The germline gives CDR1 SGDLS, CDR2 YYNGEE. Here the CDR3 DNA reads TGTGCCAGCAGCGCCGAATCAGGGGGACAAAAACTGTTTTTT. The encoded protein is CASSAESGGQKLFF. The full variable domain, completed using reference TRBV9 and TRBJ1-4, is DSGVTQTPKHLITATGQRVTLRCSPRSGDLSVYWYQQSLDQGLQFLIQYYNGEERAKGNILERFSAQQFPDLHSELNLSSLELGDSALYFCASSAESGGQKLFFGSGTQLSVL.

This rearrangement joins TRBV7-2 to TRBJ2-2; TRBD2 aligns across 11 bases. From germline, CDR1 is SGHTA and CDR2 FQGNSA. The CDR3 runs 17 residues. V lost 5 bases and J lost 2; bases outside the gene matches: 7. The CDR3 sequence is CASSHPLAGENTGELFF. As DNA, the CDR3 is TGTGCCAGCAGCCATCCACTAGCGGGAGAAAACACCGGGGAGCTGTTTTTT.

This clone was counted a single time. The chain links TRBV30 to TRBJ1-2; unclear D gene. Trimming took 2 bases from V and 10 from J, leaving 11 bases between them. Looked up from germline, CDR1 is GTSNPN and CDR2 is SVGIG (reference sequence). This CDR3 region has 11 residues. The CDR3 reads CAWSLPGAYTF. The CDR3 bases are TGTGCCTGGAGTCTCCCGGGTGCCTACACCTTC.